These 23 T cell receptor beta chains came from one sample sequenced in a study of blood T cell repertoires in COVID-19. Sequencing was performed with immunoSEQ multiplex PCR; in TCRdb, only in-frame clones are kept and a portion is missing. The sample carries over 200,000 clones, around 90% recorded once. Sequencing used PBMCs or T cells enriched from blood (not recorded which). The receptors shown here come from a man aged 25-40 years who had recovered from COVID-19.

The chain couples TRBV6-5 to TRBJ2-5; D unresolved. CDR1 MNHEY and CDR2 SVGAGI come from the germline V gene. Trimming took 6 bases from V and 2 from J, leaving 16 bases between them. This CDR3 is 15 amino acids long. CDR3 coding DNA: TGTGCCAGCAGGGATTGGCGGCTTCAGCAAGAGACCCAGTACTTC. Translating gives CASRDWRLQQETQYF.

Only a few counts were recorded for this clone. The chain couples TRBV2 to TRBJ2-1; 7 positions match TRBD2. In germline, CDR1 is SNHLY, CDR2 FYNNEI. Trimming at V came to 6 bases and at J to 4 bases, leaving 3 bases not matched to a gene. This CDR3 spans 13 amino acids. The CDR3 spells CASRGGLYNEQFF. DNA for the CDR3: TGTGCCAGCAGGGGAGGGCTGTACAATGAGCAGTTCTTC.

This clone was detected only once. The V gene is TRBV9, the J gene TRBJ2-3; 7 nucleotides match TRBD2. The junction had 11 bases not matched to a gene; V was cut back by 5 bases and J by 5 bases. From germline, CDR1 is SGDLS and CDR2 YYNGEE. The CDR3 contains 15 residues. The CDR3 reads CASRRTGGRKDTQYF. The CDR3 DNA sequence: TGTGCCAGCAGGAGGACGGGGGGACGTAAAGATACGCAGTATTTT.

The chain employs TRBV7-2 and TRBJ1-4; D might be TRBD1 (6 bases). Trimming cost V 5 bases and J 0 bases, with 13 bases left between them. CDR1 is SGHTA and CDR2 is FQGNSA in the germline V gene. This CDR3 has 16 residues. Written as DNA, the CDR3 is TGTGCCAGCAGCAACCACGGACAGACAACTAATGAAAAACTGTTTTTT. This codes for CASSNHGQTTNEKLFF. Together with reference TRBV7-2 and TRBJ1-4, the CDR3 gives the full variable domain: GAGVSQSPSNKVTEKGKDVELRCDPISGHTALYWYRQSLGQGLEFLIYFQGNSAPDKSGLPSDRFSAERTGGSVSTLTIQRTQQEDSAVYLCASSNHGQTTNEKLFFGSGTQLSVL.

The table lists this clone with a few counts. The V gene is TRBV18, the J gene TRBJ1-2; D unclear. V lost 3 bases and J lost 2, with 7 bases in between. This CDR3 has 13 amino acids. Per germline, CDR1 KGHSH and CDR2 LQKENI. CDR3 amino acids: CASSPGPNYGYTF. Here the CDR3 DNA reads TGTGCCAGCTCACCGGGCCCGAACTATGGCTACACCTTC.

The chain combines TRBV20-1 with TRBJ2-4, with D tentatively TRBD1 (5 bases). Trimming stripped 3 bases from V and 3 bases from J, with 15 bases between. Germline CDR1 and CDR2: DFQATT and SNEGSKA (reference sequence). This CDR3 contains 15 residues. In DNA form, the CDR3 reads TGCAGTGCTAGTCGGTCCGGCCAGGGCAAAAACATTCAGTACTTC. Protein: CSASRSGQGKNIQYF.

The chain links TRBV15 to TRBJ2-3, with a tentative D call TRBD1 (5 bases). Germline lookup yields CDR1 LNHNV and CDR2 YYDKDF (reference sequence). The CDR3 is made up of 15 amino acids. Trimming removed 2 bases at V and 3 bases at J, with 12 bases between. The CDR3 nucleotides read TGTGCCACCAGCAGACCAACAGGCGTAACAGATACGCAGTATTTT. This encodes CATSRPTGVTDTQYF.

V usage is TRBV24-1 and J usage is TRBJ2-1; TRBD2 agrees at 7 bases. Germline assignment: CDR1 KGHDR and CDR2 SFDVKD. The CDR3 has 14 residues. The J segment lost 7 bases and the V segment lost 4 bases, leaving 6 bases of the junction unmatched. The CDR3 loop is CATSDPGGGNEQFF. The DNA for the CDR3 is TGTGCCACCAGTGACCCCGGGGGAGGGAATGAGCAGTTCTTC.

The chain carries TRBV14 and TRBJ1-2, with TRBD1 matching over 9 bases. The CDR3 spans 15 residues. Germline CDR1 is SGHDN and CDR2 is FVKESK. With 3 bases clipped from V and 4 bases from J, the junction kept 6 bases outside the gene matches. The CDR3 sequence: CASSHWDRDPYGYTF. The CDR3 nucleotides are TGTGCCAGCAGCCACTGGGACAGGGATCCCTATGGCTACACCTTC.

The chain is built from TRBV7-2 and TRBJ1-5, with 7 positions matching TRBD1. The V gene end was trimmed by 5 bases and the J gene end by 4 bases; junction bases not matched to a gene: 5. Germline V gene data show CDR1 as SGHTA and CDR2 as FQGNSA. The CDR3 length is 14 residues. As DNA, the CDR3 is TGTGCCAGCAGCCCAAGGGGGCGGAATCAGCCCCAGCATTTT. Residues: CASSPRGRNQPQHF.

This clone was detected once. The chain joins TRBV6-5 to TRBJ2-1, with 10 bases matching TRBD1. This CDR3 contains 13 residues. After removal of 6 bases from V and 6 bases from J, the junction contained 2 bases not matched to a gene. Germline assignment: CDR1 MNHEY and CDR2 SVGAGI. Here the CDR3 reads CASRRTGGNEQFF. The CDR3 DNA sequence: TGTGCCAGCAGGAGGACAGGGGGCAATGAGCAGTTCTTC.

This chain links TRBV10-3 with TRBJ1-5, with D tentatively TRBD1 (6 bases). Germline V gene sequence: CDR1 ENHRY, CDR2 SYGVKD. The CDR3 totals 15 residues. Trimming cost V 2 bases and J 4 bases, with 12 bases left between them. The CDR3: CAISEPGTSNQPQHF. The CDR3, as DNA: TGTGCCATCAGTGAGCCTGGGACATCGAATCAGCCCCAGCATTTT.

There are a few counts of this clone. CDR3 bases: TGCGCCAGCAGCTTGAATTTGTCCGGAGGGGAAAAACTGTTTTTT. Translation gives CASSLNLSGGEKLFF. The chain recombines TRBV5-1 with TRBJ1-4; D not certain. This CDR3 has 15 amino acids. Germline loops: CDR1 SGHRS, CDR2 YFSETQ. Trimming took 1 base from V and 8 from J, leaving 15 bases between them.

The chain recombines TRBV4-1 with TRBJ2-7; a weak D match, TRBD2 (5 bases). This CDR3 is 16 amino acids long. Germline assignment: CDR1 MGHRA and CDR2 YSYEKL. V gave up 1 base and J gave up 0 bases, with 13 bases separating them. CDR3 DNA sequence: TGCGCCAGCAGCCAAGTCCCCCTGGGGAGCTCCTACGAGCAGTACTTC. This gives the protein CASSQVPLGSSYEQYF.

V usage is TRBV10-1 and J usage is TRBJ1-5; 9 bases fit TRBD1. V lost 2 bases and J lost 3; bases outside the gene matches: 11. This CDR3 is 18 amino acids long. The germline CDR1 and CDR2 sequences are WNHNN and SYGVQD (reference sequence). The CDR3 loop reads CASSETGTGLENNQPQHF. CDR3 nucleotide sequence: TGCGCCAGCAGTGAGACTGGGACAGGGCTAGAGAACAATCAGCCCCAGCATTTT.

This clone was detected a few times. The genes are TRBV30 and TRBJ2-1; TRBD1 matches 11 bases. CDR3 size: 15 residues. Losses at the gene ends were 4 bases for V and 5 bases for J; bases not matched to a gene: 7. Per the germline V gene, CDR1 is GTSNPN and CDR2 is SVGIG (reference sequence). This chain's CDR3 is CAWTPPGQGDNEQFF. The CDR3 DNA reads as TGTGCCTGGACCCCACCGGGACAGGGGGACAATGAGCAGTTCTTC. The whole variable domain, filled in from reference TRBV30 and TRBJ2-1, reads SQTIHQWPATLVQPVGSPLSLECTVEGTSNPNLYWYRQAAGRGLQLLFYSVGIGQISSEVPQNLSASRPQDRQFILSSKKLLLSDSGFYLCAWTPPGQGDNEQFFGPGTRLTVL.

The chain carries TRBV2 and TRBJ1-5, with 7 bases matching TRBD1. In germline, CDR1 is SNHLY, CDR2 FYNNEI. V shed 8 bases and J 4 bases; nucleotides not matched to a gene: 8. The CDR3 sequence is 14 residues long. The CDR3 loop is CASGGQGGNQPQHF. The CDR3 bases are TGTGCCAGCGGCGGGCAGGGGGGAAATCAGCCCCAGCATTTT.

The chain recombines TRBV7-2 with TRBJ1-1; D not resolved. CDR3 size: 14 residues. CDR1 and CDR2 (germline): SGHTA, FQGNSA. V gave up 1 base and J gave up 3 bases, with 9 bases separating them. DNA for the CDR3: TGTGCCAGCAGCTTAGACATTTCATACACTGAAGCTTTCTTT. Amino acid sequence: CASSLDISYTEAFF.

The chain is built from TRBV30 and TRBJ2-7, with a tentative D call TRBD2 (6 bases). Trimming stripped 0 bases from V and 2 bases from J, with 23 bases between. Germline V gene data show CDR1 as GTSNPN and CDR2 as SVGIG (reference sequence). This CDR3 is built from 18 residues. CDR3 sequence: CAWSVGGGYGNEAYEQYF. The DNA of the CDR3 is TGTGCCTGGAGTGTAGGTGGGGGGTATGGGAATGAGGCCTACGAGCAGTACTTC.

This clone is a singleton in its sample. The CDR3 loop is CASISHSGGEKLFF. The CDR3 coding sequence is TGTGCCAGCATATCCCACTCAGGGGGGGAAAAACTGTTTTTT. The rearrangement uses TRBV28 and TRBJ1-4, with 7 bases that match TRBD1. V was clipped by 7 bases and J by 8 bases; unmatched bases: 10. The CDR3 has 14 amino acids. Germline V gives CDR1 MDHEN, CDR2 SYDVKM.

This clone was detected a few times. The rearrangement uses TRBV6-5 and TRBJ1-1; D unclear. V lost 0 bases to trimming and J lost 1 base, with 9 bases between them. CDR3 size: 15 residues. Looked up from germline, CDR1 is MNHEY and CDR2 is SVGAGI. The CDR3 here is CASSYSMRGNTEAFF. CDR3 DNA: TGTGCCAGCAGTTACTCGATGCGGGGGAACACTGAAGCTTTCTTT.

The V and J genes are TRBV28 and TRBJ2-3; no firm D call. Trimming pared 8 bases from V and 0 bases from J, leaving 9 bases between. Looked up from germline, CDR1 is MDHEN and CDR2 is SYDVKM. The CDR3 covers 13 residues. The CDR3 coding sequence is TGTGCCAGCGGGTTATCTAGCACAGATACGCAGTATTTT. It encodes CASGLSSTDTQYF.

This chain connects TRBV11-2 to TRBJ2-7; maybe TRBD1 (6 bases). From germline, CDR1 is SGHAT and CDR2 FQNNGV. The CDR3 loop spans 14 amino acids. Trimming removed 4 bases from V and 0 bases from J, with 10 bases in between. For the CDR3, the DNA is TGTGCCAGCAGCTCCCAGGGGTCCTCCTACGAGCAGTACTTC. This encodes CASSSQGSSYEQYF. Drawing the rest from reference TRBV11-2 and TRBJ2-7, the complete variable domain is EAGVAQSPRYKIIEKRQSVAFWCNPISGHATLYWYQQILGQGPKLLIQFQNNGVVDDSQLPKDRFSAERLKGVDSTLKIQPAKLEDSAVYLCASSSQGSSYEQYFGPGTRLTVT.